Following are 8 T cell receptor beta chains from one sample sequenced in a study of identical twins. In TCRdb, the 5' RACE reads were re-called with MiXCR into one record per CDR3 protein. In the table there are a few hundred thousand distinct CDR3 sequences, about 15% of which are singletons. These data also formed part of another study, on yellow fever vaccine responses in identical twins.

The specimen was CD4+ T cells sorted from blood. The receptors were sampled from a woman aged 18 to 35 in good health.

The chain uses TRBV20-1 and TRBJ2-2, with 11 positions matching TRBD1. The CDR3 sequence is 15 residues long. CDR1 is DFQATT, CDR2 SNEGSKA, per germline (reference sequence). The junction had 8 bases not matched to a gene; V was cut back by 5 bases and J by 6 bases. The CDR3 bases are TGCAGTGCTCCCCGGACAGGGGGCGCTGCCGGGGAGCTGTTTTTT. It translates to CSAPRTGGAAGELFF.

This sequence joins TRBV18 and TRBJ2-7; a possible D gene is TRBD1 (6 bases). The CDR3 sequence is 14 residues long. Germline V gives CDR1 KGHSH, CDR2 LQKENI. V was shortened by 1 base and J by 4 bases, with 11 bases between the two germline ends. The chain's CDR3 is CASSPQNREYEQYF. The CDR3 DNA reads TGTGCCAGCTCACCACAAAACAGGGAATACGAGCAGTACTTC.

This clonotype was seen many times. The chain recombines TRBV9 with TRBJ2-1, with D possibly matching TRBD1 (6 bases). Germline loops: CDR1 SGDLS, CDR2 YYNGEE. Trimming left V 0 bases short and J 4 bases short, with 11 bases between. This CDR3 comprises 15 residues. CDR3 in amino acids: CASSVGDTVYNEQFF. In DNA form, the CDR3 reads TGTGCCAGCAGCGTAGGGGACACTGTGTACAATGAGCAGTTCTTC. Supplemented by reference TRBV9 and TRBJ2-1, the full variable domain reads DSGVTQTPKHLITATGQRVTLRCSPRSGDLSVYWYQQSLDQGLQFLIQYYNGEERAKGNILERFSAQQFPDLHSELNLSSLELGDSALYFCASSVGDTVYNEQFFGPGTRLTVL.

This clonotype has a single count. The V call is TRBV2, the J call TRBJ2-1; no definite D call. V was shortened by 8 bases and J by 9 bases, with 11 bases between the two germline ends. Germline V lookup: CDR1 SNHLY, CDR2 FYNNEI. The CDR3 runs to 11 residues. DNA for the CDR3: TGTGCCAGCGGGCTAGGATTTGAGCAGTTCTTC. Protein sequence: CASGLGFEQFF. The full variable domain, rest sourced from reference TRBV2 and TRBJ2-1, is EPEVTQTPSHQVTQMGQEVILRCVPISNHLYFYWYRQILGQKVEFLVSFYNNEISEKSEIFDDQFSVERPDGSNFTLKIRSTKLEDSAMYFCASGLGFEQFFGPGTRLTVL.

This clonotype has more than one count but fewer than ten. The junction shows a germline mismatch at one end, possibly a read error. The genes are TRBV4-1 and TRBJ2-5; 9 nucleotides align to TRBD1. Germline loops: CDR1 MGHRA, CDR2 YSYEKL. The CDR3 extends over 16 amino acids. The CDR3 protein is CASSPNDRDRVETQYF. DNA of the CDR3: TGCGCCAGCAGCCCCAATGATAGGGACAGGGTGGAGACCCAATACTTC.

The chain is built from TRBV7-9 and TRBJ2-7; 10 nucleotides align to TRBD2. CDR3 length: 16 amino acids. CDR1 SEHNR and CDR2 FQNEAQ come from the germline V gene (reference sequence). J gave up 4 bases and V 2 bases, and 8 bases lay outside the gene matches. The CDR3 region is CASSLIPASGSYEQYF. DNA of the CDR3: TGTGCCAGCAGCTTAATCCCGGCTAGCGGGAGTTACGAGCAGTACTTC.

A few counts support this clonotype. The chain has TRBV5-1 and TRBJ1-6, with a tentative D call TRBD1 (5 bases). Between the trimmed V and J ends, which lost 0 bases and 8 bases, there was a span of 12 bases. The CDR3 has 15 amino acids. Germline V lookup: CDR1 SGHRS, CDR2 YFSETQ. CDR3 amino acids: CASSLGDRDYSPLHF. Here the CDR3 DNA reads TGCGCCAGCAGCTTGGGGGACCGAGACTATTCACCCCTCCACTTT.

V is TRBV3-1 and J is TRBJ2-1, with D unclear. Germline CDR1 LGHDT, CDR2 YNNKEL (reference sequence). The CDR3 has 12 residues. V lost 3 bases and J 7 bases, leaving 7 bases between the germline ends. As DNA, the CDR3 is TGTGCCAGCAGCCAGATGGTAAATGAGCAGTTCTTC. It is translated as CASSQMVNEQFF.